This T cell receptor (beta chain) came from a study of PD-1 blockade in classical Hodgkin lymphoma (dated by TCRdb to 2018 to 2020). About the study as a whole: Nivolumab dosing was 3 mg/kg intravenously every 2 weeks, continuing until either disease progression or unacceptable toxicity. The study used CyTOF and TCR beta sequencing to define a peripheral blood immune signature of response to PD-1 blockade in classical Hodgkin lymphoma. What the study reported, not specific to this receptor: Only a single clinical trial cohort was studied, and what caused the repertoire differences, possibly disease activity or prior therapy, remained undefined. Diversity was lower in patients who began nivolumab less than 1 year after ASCT, so these patients were left out of later analyses to avoid confounding by immune reconstitution. Trial patients achieving complete response had baseline diversity similar to newly diagnosed patients, whereas partial responders and progressors had significantly lower diversity. A significant rise by C4D1 was seen in CD4+ but not CD8+ TCR diversity (p=0.0027 vs p=0.16), with the rise being most apparent in complete responders (p=0.02). Newly diagnosed patients were reported to have lower baseline TCR diversity than healthy donors, and relapsed/refractory patients were reported to have lower baseline TCR diversity still.

Comments on this clone: Which antigen it targets is not known. No base-level quality is on record; no much larger clone is a single base apart.

The time point label for this specimen denotes: cycle 2 day 1 (C2D1) of nivolumab. Every trial patient had relapsed following autologous stem cell transplantation, and prior brentuximab vedotin exposure was what differed among cohorts A, B and C. The trial cohort included 55 to 65 patients with relapsed/refractory classical Hodgkin lymphoma, and each patient had a best overall response of complete response, partial response or progressive disease. Single-agent nivolumab was administered to trial patients in the multi-cohort phase II CheckMate 205 trial. Best overall response was determined by an independent review committee according to the 2007 International Working Group response criteria. Trial PBMCs were collected just before the start of nivolumab (C1D1) and during therapy at cycle 2 day 1 and cycle 4 day 1. After peripheral blood was drawn into 8 mL Vacutainer Cell Preparation Tubes, PBMCs were isolated by centrifugation and then cryopreserved.

From the cysteine up to the phenylalanine, the CDR3 has a length of 14 residues. Here the CDR3 DNA is all that survives: 42 bases in frame from base 1. CDR1 and CDR2 are read off the germline V gene as SGHDT and YYEEEE. V sheds 0 bases and J sheds 5 bases, leaving 11 bases between their ends. The Qiagen DNeasy kit was used to extract genomic DNA from unsorted PBMCs and from the negatively selected CD4+ and CD8+ fractions. Using primers that anneal to V and J segments, immunoSEQ multiplex PCR amplified the TCR beta CDR3 regions. A synthetic immune receptor repertoire was used to minimize amplification bias, and any remaining bias was removed computationally after sequencing. The study's processing was this. Custom Python scripts were used to quantify repertoire diversity as the Shannon entropy index. Unsorted, CD4+ and CD8+ repertoires were examined separately, except in combined analyses, for which CD4+ and CD8+ sequences were merged in silico. A clone was considered expanded if an increase in frequency of at least 2-fold after treatment relative to C1D1 was found, and a pseudocount of 0.5 was applied to clones undetected at baseline. Singleton clones were defined as clones with 0 or 1 copy at C1D1, and non-singleton clones were defined as clones with 2 or more copies. Clones expanded in unsorted samples were labelled as CD4+, CD8+ or unknown by matching protein sequences in sorted samples from the same patient. Diversity changes from C1D1 to C4D1 were tested in paired samples using Wilcoxon tests. Drawn from immuneACCESS, this table holds only the in-frame rearrangements with V and J called that TCRdb kept. Clones are partly lost; checked studies trace under half to an unresolved V gene and leave the rest unexplained. V and J calls and clone size are given by that table; D and trimming were obtained from the DNA. This sample lists roughly 25,000 clones; around 82% were detected once. The top ten hold around a tenth of the sample.

The rearrangement joined TRBV5-6 to TRBJ2-5, with the D segment possibly TRBD1 or TRBD2, each aligning over 6 bases. The sequencing used peripheral blood mononuclear cells (PBMCs), collected before the second cycle of nivolumab. This clonotype was obtained from a human donor with classical Hodgkin lymphoma. The CDR3 reads as follows: CASSLVGGWETQYF. DNA sequence: TGTGCCAGCAGCTTGGTGGGGGGCTGGGAGACCCAGTACTTC.